Sequencing of this T cell receptor beta chain was carried out in a study of beta chain features in type 1 diabetes. Study results and limitations: All four CD4+ subsets of Type 1 diabetes patients contained TCRB CDR3s that were moderately but significantly shorter.

Worth noting for this clone: Antigen unknown.

The CDR3 is made up of 17 amino acids. The germline CDR1 and CDR2 sequences are SGHNT and YENEEA. V dropped 0 bases and J dropped 2 bases, with 17 bases sitting between them. Every isolated RNA sample was fully reverse transcribed, so sequencing captured expressed TCRB transcripts. Sequenced by immunoSEQ multiplex PCR; TCRdb stores in-frame clones only, minus some. This sample has 600,000 to 750,000 clones, with under 15% found just once. This chain uses TRBV11-3 with TRBJ2-7; D may be TRBD1 or TRBD2 (5 bases each). The sequencing input was naive CD4+ T cells from blood. The origin of this receptor is a man aged 30 to 45 with type 1 diabetes. CDR3 loop: CASSLDRWGTETYEQYF. The CDR3 DNA reads TGTGCCAGCAGCTTAGATCGATGGGGGACGGAAACCTACGAGCAGTACTTC.